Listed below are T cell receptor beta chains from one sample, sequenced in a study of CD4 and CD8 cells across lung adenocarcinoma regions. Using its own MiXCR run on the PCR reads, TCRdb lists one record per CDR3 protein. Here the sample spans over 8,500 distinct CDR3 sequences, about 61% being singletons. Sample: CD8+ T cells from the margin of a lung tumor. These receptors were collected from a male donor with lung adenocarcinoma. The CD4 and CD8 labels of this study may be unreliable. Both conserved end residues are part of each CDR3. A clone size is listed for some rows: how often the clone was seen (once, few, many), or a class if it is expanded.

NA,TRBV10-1,CASSETQRAVKDTQYF
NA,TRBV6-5,CASSYSAGANNEQYF
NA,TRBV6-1,CASSEAAAGGLYNEQFF
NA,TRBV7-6,CASSLRTSGGNEQFF
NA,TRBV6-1,CAGSVGLAGETQYF
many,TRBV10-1,CASSPSPAGELFF
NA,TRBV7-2,CASSLIVAGISIQYF
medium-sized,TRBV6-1,CASRTPSAGNEQFF
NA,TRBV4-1,CASSQPSGREAFF
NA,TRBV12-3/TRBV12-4,CASSLRGLAGGGSPYNEQYF
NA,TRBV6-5,CASSYSGRDTDTQYF
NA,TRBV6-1,CARAKVGLDPDTQYF
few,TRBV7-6,CASSFGMVRGEQFF
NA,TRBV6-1,CASSEGQWAKNEQYF
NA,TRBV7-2,CASSLTSGSAEQYF
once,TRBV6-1,CASSIQGTGELFF
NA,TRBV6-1,CASSKGLRATDTQYF
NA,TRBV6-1,CASSVWGTLGANEQFF
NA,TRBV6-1,CASGGAGGGDRDTQYF
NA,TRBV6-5,CASSYRTSGTPSTQFF
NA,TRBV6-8,CARGRGSGAQDTQYF
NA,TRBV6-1,CARSGQADGTGAQFF
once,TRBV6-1,CASNPGQGKANVLTF
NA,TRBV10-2,CASTPVGNAYEQYF
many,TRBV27,CASTLDRTSTDTQYF
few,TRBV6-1,CASSLPSGTGLNEQFF
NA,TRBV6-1,CASKSGRGGTQYF
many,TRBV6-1,CASSEGTSDEQFF
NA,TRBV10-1,CASPFTQGTNNEQFF
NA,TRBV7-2,CASSFSGGSYEQYF
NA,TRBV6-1,CASSPQRLAGGGVTDTQYF
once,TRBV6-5,CASSYSLAGGYKETQYF
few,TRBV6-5,CASSYRLAASHEQFF
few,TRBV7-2,CASSPPGTARQREQYF
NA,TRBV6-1,CASSRESYEQYF
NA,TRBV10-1,CASSGSVQSEQFF
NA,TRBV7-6,CASSLGRTGSSKNIQYF
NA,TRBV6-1,CASAEAGTGVRDTQYF
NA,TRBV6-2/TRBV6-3,CASSIGGGTEAFF
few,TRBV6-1,CASRETIGTDTQYF
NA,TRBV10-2,CASTGQPSKDTQYF
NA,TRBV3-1,CASSQGGQGGYAEAFF